This note documents a single TCR beta chain sequence. The antigen is not known. Through a sample-barcoded 5' primer and a J-beta primer mix, a second PCR was run for roughly 6 to 12 cycles. A template-switch adaptor that had 12 random nucleotides put a tag on each cDNA molecule. One entry per CDR3 protein results from TCRdb running MiXCR on the 5' RACE reads. The table shows around 670,000 distinct CDR3 sequences, with approximately 30% occurring only once. These data originate in a study of blood T cells in healthy people across ages. The study, taken as a whole, reports: Naive T cell percentage strongly correlated with TCR beta diversity.

Germline V gene sequence: CDR1 SEHNR, CDR2 FQNEAQ (reference sequence). CDR3 length: 16 amino acids. Deletions cut 5 bases from V and 0 bases from J, with 15 bases between. The sequencing sample was made of blood. This chain connects TRBV7-9 to TRBJ2-3; D is perhaps TRBD1 (6 bases). This TCR came from a woman of 80 years or more in good health. CDR3 residues: CASSLQTGGSTDTQYF. The CDR3 DNA follows: TGTGCCAGCAGCCTACAGACAGGAGGAAGCACAGATACGCAGTATTTT.